Listed below are T cell receptor beta chains from one sample, sequenced in a study of blood T cell repertoires in COVID-19. Produced via immunoSEQ multiplex PCR; TCRdb's table is partial and in-frame only. The repertoire consists of over 200,000 clones, with roughly 80% occurring once and the leading ten covering 5.1%. The sequencing input was peripheral blood. All receptors come from a human donor in a cohort sampled during active COVID-19. CDR3s leave out the opening cysteine and the closing phenylalanine or tryptophan.

v_gene	j_gene	CDR3aa
TRBV28	TRBJ2-7	ASSADRDEQY
TRBV7-9	TRBJ1-6	ASSIDKPLGPLH
TRBV5-1	TRBJ2-7	ASSVGLAGQYEQY
TRBV27	TRBJ2-3	ASSPGGDTQY
TRBV5-1	TRBJ2-1	ASSLGDYTYNEQF
TRBV7-8	TRBJ2-7	ASSLAGLAGDYEQY
TRBV11-2	TRBJ2-7	ASSLELTGSYEQY
TRBV27	TRBJ1-2	ASSSDDGGYT
TRBV12-3/TRBV12-4	TRBJ1-5	ASTGDRAQPQH
TRBV28	TRBJ2-2	ASSLSGQGGTGELF
TRBV7-9	TRBJ2-7	ASSLGGSGAPSYEQY
TRBV7-2	TRBJ2-7	ASSTQVLAGGKEQY
TRBV28	TRBJ2-7	ASSPAGLTSYEQY
TRBV7-2	TRBJ2-7	ASSPGLAGGYEQY
TRBV19	TRBJ2-7	ASSIAAGTYEQY
TRBV30	TRBJ1-6	AWIGGGQGGSPLH
TRBV7-2	TRBJ1-5	ASSFTGVQPQH
TRBV6-5	TRBJ2-7	ASSYSNFRGEQY
TRBV6-2/TRBV6-3	TRBJ2-7	ASSQGLAELYEQY
TRBV7-9	TRBJ1-2	ASSLDMGAPYGYT
TRBV10-3	TRBJ1-5	AISDPDRGDQPQH
TRBV7-9	TRBJ2-1	ASSVLAGGNYNEQF
TRBV7-9	TRBJ2-7	ASSLVGGQYEQC
TRBV4-2	TRBJ2-6	ASSQETVSGANVLT
TRBV7-2	TRBJ1-2	ASSSYRGRVHYGYT
TRBV12-3/TRBV12-4	TRBJ2-1	ASSPRGWNEQF
TRBV24-1	TRBJ1-2	ATSVPIRQAYGYT
TRBV9	TRBJ2-5	ASSVSPGGETQY
TRBV3-1/TRBV3-2	TRBJ2-1	ASSPTSGASSYNEQF
TRBV12-3/TRBV12-4	TRBJ1-2	ASSPDRLDGYT
TRBV4-1	TRBJ2-7	ASSQGRQIYEQY
TRBV7-3	TRBJ2-1	ASSADRGSYNEQF
TRBV9	TRBJ2-5	ASSGKGGQGWETQY
TRBV5-1	TRBJ1-2	ASSLYQGAQNYGYT
TRBV18	TRBJ2-2	ASSPGTGATGELF
TRBV28	TRBJ2-5	ASIQGGDETQY
TRBV28	TRBJ2-7	ASSFRGASSYEQY
TRBV27	TRBJ2-7	ASKIGQGSYEQY
TRBV9	TRBJ2-7	ASSVSEPSYEQY
TRBV7-2	TRBJ2-7	ASSPKGQGPAYEQY
TRBV7-2	TRBJ2-7	ASSLDSGSYEQY
TRBV27	TRBJ2-3	ASKAASTDTQY